This entry features one T cell receptor (beta chain) sequence. The sample originates from a study of shared clonotypes between healthy human individuals. Generated by immunoSEQ multiplex PCR, the TCRdb table keeps only in-frame clones and is missing some. The table lists more than 2 million clones, approximately 95% of them singletons. From germline, CDR1 is ENHRY and CDR2 SYGVKD. The CDR3 sequence is 14 residues long. Trimming cost V 4 bases and J 7 bases; bases outside gene matches: 7. The sample was naive CD4+ T cells sorted from blood. The sample's subset: CD45RA+ positively selected. J is TRBJ1-1 and V is TRBV10-3; TRBD1 matches 9 bases. This TCR was sampled from a man aged 18 to 30 in good health. The CDR3 nucleotides read TGTGCCATCAGTGGACAGGGGGGGACAGTTGAAGCTTTCTTT. Protein: CAISGQGGTVEAFF.